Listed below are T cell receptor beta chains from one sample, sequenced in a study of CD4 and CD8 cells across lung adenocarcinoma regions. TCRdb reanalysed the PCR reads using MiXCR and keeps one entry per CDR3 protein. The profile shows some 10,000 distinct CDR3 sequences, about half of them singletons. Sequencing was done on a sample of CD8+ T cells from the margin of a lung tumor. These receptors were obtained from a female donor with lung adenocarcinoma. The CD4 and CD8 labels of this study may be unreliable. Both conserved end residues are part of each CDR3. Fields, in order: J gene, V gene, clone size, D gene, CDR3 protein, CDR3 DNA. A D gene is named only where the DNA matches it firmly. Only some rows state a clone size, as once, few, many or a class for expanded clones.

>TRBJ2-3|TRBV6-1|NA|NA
CASRGPGGRGKDTQYF
TGTGCCAGCAGGGGGCCCGGGGGACGGGGCAAAGATACCCAGTACTTT
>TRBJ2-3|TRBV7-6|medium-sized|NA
CASSLDILRTDTQYF
TGTGCCAGCAGCTTAGATATCCTCCGCACAGATACGCAGTATTTT
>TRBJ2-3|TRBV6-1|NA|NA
CASGVGRRDTDTQYF
TGTGCCAGCGGTGTGGGGCGGCGCGACACAGATACGCAGTATTTT
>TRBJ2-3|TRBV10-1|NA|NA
CGGKVRRDQDTQYF
TGCGGCGGCAAGGTCCGGCGAGACCAAGATACGCAGTATTTT
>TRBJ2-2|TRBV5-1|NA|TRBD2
CASSFDSGVAGVAGELFF
TGCGCCAGCAGCTTCGATTCGGGGGTAGCGGGAGTCGCCGGGGAGCTGTTTTTT
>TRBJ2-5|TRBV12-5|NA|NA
CASGHTDQETQYF
TGTGCTAGTGGCCATACGGACCAAGAGACCCAGTACTTC
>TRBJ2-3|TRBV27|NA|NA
CASSLGRPGAQDTQYF
TGTGCCAGCAGTCTGGGACGGCCGGGAGCCCAAGACACGCAGTATTTC
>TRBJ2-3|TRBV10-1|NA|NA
CASSVRQDKDTQYF
TGCGCCAGCTCGGTGAGGCAAGACAAAGATACGCAGTACTTT
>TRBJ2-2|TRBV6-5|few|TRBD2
CASSYQLAGFTGELFF
TGTGCCAGCAGTTATCAGCTAGCGGGATTTACCGGGGAGCTGTTTTTT
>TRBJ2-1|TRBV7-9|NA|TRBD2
CASSSGKGTSGINEQFF
TGTGCCAGCAGCTCAGGGAAAGGGACTAGCGGGATTAATGAGCAGTTCTTC
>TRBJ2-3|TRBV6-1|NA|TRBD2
CASRASGSRTDTQYF
TGTGCCAGCAGGGCTAGCGGGAGCCGCACAGATACGCAGTATTTT
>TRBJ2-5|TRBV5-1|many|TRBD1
CASSLSPQGASGETQYF
TGCGCCAGCAGCCTCTCCCCTCAGGGGGCGTCCGGAGAGACCCAGTACTTC
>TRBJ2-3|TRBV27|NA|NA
CAGRCAKDTQYF
TGTGCCGGCCGTTGCGCCAAAGATACGCAGTACTTT
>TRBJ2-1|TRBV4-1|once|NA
CASSQAVLASSYNEQFF
TGCGCCAGCAGCCAAGCTGTACTAGCTTCCTCCTACAATGAGCAGTTCTTC
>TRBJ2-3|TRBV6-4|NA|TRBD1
CASSEQGGNTDTQYF
TGTGCCAGCAGTGAACAGGGGGGAAACACAGATACGCAGTATTTT
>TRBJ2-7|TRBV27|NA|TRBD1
CASSPRGQFYEQYF
TGTGCCAGCAGTCCACGGGGACAGTTCTACGAGCAGTACTTC
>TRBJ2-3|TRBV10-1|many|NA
CASGPDLYTQYF
TGCGCCAGCGGCCCTGACTTATATACGCAGTATTTT
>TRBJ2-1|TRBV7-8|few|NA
CASSLWTQSSNEQFF
TGTGCCAGCAGCCTGTGGACACAAAGCTCAAATGAGCAGTTCTTC
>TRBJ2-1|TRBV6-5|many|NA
CASSYRSGLTPSSYNEQFF
TGTGCCAGCAGTTACAGGTCGGGGCTAACTCCTAGCTCCTACAATGAGCAGTTCTTC
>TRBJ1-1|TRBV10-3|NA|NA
CAISDPDKVKNTEAFF
TGTGCCATCAGTGACCCGGATAAAGTAAAGAACACTGAAGCTTTCTTT
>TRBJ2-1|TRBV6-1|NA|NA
CASSDIRIDAQFF
TGTGCCAGCAGTGATATCAGGATCGATGCGCAGTTCTTT